This T cell receptor (beta chain) emerged from a study of shared clonotypes between healthy human individuals. Repertoires were generated with immunoSEQ multiplex PCR, while TCRdb's copy carries only in-frame clones and drops some. This sample yields more than 400,000 clones, of which around 95% are seen a single time; about 0.067% belongs to the top ten. The CDR3 spans 15 residues. Germline CDR1 LNHDA, CDR2 SQIVND (reference sequence). J was trimmed by 9 bases and V by 3 bases; bases with no gene match: 6. This chain connects TRBV19 to TRBJ2-1, with 12 bases matching TRBD1. Source material: naive CD4+ T cells sorted from blood. Subset reported: CD45RA+ positively selected. The receptor's source is a woman in her twenties or thirties in good health. The CDR3: CASSIWGQGAGEQFF. Here the CDR3 DNA reads TGTGCCAGTAGTATTTGGGGACAGGGGGCTGGTGAGCAGTTCTTC.